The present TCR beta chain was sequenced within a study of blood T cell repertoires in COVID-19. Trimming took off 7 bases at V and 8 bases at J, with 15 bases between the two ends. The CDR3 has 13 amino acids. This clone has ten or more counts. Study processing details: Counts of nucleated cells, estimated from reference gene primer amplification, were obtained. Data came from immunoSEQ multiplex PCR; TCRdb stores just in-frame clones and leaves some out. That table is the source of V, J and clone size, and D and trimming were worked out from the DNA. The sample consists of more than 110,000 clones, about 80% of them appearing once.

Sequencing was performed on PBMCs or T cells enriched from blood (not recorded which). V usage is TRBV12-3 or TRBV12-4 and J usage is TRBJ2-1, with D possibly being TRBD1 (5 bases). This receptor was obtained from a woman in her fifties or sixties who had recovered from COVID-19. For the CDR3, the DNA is TGTGCCAGCACCCCGTCAGGGCGCGATGAGCAGTTCTTC. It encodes CASTPSGRDEQFF.